These 17 T cell receptor beta chains came from one sample sequenced in a study of blood T cell repertoires in COVID-19. Assay used: immunoSEQ multiplex PCR; TCRdb lists only in-frame clones, some missing. The sample holds a few hundred thousand clones, about 88% seen once. The sequenced sample was peripheral blood. The receptors originated from a man in his 70s with acute or convalescent COVID-19.

The J gene is TRBJ2-7, the V gene TRBV5-6, with 10 nucleotides matching TRBD1. This CDR3 spans 15 amino acids. Germline trimming cut 4 bases from V and 3 bases from J; bases unmatched to any gene: 7. CDR1 is SGHDT and CDR2 is YYEEEE in the germline V gene. The CDR3 DNA sequence: TGTGCCAGCAGCCAGGGACAGGGGCGACACTACGAGCAGTACTTC. It is translated as CASSQGQGRHYEQYF.

The table lists this clone with a count of one. CDR3 amino acids: CASSSTGGTNEKLFF. Here the CDR3 DNA reads TGCGCCAGCAGCTCAACAGGGGGGACTAATGAAAAACTGTTTTTT. V and J are TRBV5-1 and TRBJ1-4; 8 bases line up with TRBD1. The CDR3 consists of 15 residues. Per germline, CDR1 SGHRS and CDR2 YFSETQ. Trimming took 3 bases from V and 2 from J; bases not matched to a gene: 3.

Remarks on this clone: Mismatch with germline at one junction end may stem from a read error. The V call is TRBV6-5, the J call TRBJ1-5; the D gene is possibly TRBD1 (6 bases). The CDR3 has 15 amino acids. Germline CDR1 and CDR2: MNHEY and SVGAGI. CDR3 DNA sequence: TGTGCCAGCAGTTACACAGGGCTCTCCTATCAGACCCAGCATTTT. Translated: CASSYTGLSYQTQHF.

The chain employs TRBV6-5 and TRBJ2-5; no clear D. CDR3 length: 11 amino acids. V was clipped by 2 bases and J by 5 bases, with 3 bases between them. Germline V lookup: CDR1 MNHEY, CDR2 SVGAGI. DNA of the CDR3: TGTGCCAGCAGTTACCGGGAGACCCAGTACTTC. The encoded protein is CASSYRETQYF.

Only a few counts were recorded for this clone. The chain links TRBV4-2 to TRBJ1-1; tentative D call: TRBD1 (5 bases). V lost 2 bases to trimming and J lost 2 bases, with 15 bases between them. This CDR3 contains 16 residues. The germline V gene encodes CDR1 LGHNA and CDR2 YNFKEQ. The CDR3 spells CASSQSRDRPNTEAFF. The CDR3, as DNA: TGTGCCAGCAGCCAATCGCGGGACCGACCAAACACTGAAGCTTTCTTT.

This chain connects TRBV6-5 to TRBJ2-2, with TRBD2 matching 7 bases. Germline V CDR1 and CDR2: MNHEY, SVGAGI. The CDR3 spans 14 residues. V dropped 6 bases and J dropped 3; count of bases not matched to a gene: 4. The CDR3 sequence is CASRPSGHTGELFF. In DNA form, the CDR3 reads TGTGCCAGCAGGCCTAGCGGACACACCGGGGAGCTGTTTTTT.

CDR3 protein: CASGQASGSYNEQFF. CDR3 nucleotides: TGTGCCAGCGGCCAAGCTAGCGGCTCCTACAATGAGCAGTTCTTC. The chain carries TRBV9 and TRBJ2-1, with 7 bases fitting TRBD2. V lost 7 bases to trimming and J lost 0 bases; unmatched junction nucleotides: 7. The CDR3 loop spans 15 amino acids. Germline V gives CDR1 SGDLS, CDR2 YYNGEE.

The V and J genes are TRBV6-5 and TRBJ1-2; the D gene is possibly TRBD1 (6 bases). CDR1 MNHEY and CDR2 SVGAGI come from the germline V gene. This CDR3 region has 12 residues. Trimming took 8 bases from V and 2 from J, leaving 9 bases between them. CDR3 DNA: TGTGCCAGCCGGGACACCAACTATGGCTACACCTTC. Encoded protein: CASRDTNYGYTF.

This clone was seen just once. This chain connects TRBV7-2 to TRBJ1-3, with D perhaps matching TRBD1 (5 bases). From germline, CDR1 is SGHTA and CDR2 FQGNSA. The CDR3 has 16 residues. The ends were cut back, 1 base at V and 0 bases at J, with 10 bases in the middle. The CDR3 coding sequence is TGTGCCAGCAGCTTAGAACAGGCTATCTCTGGAAACACCATATATTTT. This sequence encodes CASSLEQAISGNTIYF. Combining the CDR3 with reference TRBV7-2 and TRBJ1-3 gives the whole variable domain GAGVSQSPSNKVTEKGKDVELRCDPISGHTALYWYRQSLGQGLEFLIYFQGNSAPDKSGLPSDRFSAERTGGSVSTLTIQRTQQEDSAVYLCASSLEQAISGNTIYFGEGSWLTVV.

The V gene is TRBV27, the J gene TRBJ1-2, with 8 bases matching TRBD1. Trimming took 0 bases from V and 8 from J; bases not matched to a gene: 8. This CDR3 is built from 15 residues. In germline, CDR1 is MNHEY, CDR2 SMNVEV (reference sequence). The CDR3 DNA reads as TGTGCCAGCAGTTTATCGGCCGGACAGGGAATGGGCTACACCTTC. Its translation is CASSLSAGQGMGYTF.

The chain links TRBV3-1 (or the pseudogene TRBV3-2) to TRBJ2-7; perhaps TRBD2 as D (5 bases). Trimming cost V 4 bases and J 3 bases, with 13 bases left between them. Germline lookup yields CDR1 LGHDT and CDR2 YNNKEL (reference sequence). This CDR3 contains 14 residues. The CDR3 spells CASSRGRPLYEQYF. The CDR3 DNA sequence: TGTGCCAGCAGCCGCGGGCGCCCCCTCTACGAGCAGTACTTC.

The chain's CDR3 is CASRASGANVLTF. The CDR3 DNA reads as TGTGCCAGCAGAGCGTCTGGGGCCAACGTCCTGACTTTC. V usage is TRBV6-5 and J usage is TRBJ2-6; D is uncertain. CDR1 MNHEY and CDR2 SVGAGI come from the germline V gene. This CDR3 contains 13 residues. V gave up 6 bases and J gave up 1 base, with 4 bases separating them.

A single count supports this clone. This chain links TRBV7-2 with TRBJ2-7, with D unclear. There are 15 residues in the CDR3. Germline V gene data show CDR1 as SGHTA and CDR2 as FQGNSA. The V gene lost 5 bases and the J gene lost 0 bases, with 14 bases spanning the gap. CDR3 bases: TGTGCCAGCAGCAAGGTAGCTTGGAGCTCCTACGAGCAGTACTTC. Translation gives CASSKVAWSSYEQYF.

The count of this clone is one. This rearrangement joins TRBV19 to TRBJ1-4; D remains ambiguous. Trimming cost V 8 bases and J 2 bases, with 9 bases left between them. Germline assignment: CDR1 LNHDA and CDR2 SQIVND (reference sequence). The CDR3 totals 13 residues. The CDR3 coding sequence is TGTGCCAGTTCTTATTTGACTAATGAAAAACTGTTTTTT. The encoded protein is CASSYLTNEKLFF.

The genes are TRBV5-1 and TRBJ1-2; the D is unclear. CDR3 size: 16 residues. V dropped 0 bases and J dropped 2 bases, with 14 bases sitting between them. The germline V gene encodes CDR1 SGHRS and CDR2 YFSETQ. In DNA, the CDR3 is TGCGCCAGCAGCTTGGGACCGGGAGCAGGAAACTATGGCTACACCTTC. As protein: CASSLGPGAGNYGYTF.

V and J are TRBV5-8 and TRBJ1-5, with D tentatively TRBD1 (6 bases). The CDR3 totals 15 residues. CDR1 SGHTS and CDR2 YDEGEE come from the germline V gene. The V gene lost 2 bases and the J gene lost 4 bases, with 13 bases spanning the gap. Here the CDR3 reads CASSLSGAINQPQHF. DNA for the CDR3: TGTGCCAGCAGCTTATCAGGGGCAATTAATCAGCCCCAGCATTTT.

This chain joins TRBV4-3 and TRBJ1-5; 7 nucleotides match TRBD1. This CDR3 has 14 amino acids. CDR1 and CDR2 from the germline V gene are LGHNA and YSLEER. The ends lost 1 base at V and 6 bases at J; junction bases unmatched: 3. Here the CDR3 reads CASSQVQGRQPQHF. The DNA of the CDR3 is TGCGCCAGCAGCCAAGTACAGGGGCGTCAGCCCCAGCATTTT.